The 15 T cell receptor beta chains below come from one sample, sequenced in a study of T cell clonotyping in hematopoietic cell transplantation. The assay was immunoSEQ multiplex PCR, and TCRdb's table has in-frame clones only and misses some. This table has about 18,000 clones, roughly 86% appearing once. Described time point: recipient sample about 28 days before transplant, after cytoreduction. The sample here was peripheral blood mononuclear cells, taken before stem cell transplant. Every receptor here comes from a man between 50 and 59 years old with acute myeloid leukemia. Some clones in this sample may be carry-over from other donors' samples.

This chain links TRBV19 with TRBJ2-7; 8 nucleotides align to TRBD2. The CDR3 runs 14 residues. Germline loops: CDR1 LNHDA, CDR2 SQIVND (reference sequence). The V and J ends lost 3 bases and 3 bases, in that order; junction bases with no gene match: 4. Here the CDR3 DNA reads TGTGCCAGTAGTATCGGGAGGGGAGGCTACGAGCAGTACTTC. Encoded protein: CASSIGRGGYEQYF.

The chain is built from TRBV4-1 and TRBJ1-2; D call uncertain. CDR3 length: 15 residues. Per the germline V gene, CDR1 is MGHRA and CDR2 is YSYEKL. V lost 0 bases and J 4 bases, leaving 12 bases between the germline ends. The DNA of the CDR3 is TGCGCCAGCAGCCAAGAAATTACGGTTGGCTATGGCTACACCTTC. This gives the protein CASSQEITVGYGYTF.

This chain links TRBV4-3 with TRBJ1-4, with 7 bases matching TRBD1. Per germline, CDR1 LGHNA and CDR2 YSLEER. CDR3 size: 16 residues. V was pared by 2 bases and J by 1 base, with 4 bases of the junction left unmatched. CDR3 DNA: TGCGCCAGCAGCCAAAGCAGGGGGGTAACTAATGAAAAACTGTTTTTT. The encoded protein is CASSQSRGVTNEKLFF.

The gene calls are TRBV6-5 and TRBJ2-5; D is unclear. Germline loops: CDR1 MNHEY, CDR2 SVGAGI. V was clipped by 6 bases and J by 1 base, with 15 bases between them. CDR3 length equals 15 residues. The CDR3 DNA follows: TGTGCCAGCAGCCGGACCGTCCACCTCCAAGAGACCCAGTACTTC. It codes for CASSRTVHLQETQYF.

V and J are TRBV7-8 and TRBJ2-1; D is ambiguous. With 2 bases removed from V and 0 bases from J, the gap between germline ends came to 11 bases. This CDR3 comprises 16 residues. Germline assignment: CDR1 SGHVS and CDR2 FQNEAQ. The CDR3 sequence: CASSLKVGLSYNEQFF. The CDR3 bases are TGTGCCAGCAGCTTAAAGGTGGGCCTCTCCTACAATGAGCAGTTCTTC.

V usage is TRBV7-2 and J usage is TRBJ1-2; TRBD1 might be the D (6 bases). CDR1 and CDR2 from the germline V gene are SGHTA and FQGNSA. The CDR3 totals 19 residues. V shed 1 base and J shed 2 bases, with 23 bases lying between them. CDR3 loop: CASSLVGTGLSGGNYGYTF. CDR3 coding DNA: TGTGCCAGCAGCTTAGTCGGAACAGGGTTGTCGGGAGGGAACTATGGCTACACCTTC.

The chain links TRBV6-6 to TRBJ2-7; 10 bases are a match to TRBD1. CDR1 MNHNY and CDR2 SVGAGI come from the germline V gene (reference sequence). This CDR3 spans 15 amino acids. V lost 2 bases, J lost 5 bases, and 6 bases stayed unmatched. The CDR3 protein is CASSYGTGERNEQYF. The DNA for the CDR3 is TGTGCCAGCAGTTACGGGACAGGGGAGAGAAACGAGCAGTACTTC.

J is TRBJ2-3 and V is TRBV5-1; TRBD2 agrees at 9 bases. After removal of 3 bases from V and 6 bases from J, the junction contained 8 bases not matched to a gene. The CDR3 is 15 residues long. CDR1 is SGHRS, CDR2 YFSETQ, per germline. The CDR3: CASSSTAGGLDTQYF. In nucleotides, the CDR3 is TGCGCCAGCAGCTCAACAGCGGGGGGCCTCGATACGCAGTATTTT.

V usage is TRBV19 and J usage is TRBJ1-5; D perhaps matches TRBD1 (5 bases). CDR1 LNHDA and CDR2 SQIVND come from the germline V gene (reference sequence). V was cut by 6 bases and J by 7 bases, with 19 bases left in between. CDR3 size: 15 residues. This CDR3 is CASSPGAGPRQPQHF. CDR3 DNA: TGTGCCAGTAGCCCGGGTGCAGGGCCCCGCCAGCCCCAGCATTTT.

The CDR3: CASSQEGKGADTQYF. In DNA, the CDR3 is TGTGCCAGCAGCCAAGAGGGAAAAGGGGCAGATACGCAGTATTTT. V is TRBV4-2 and J is TRBJ2-3, with a weak D call TRBD1 (5 bases). The CDR3 totals 15 residues. CDR1 and CDR2 (germline): LGHNA, YNFKEQ. The V gene lost 0 bases and the J gene lost 4 bases, with 11 bases spanning the gap.

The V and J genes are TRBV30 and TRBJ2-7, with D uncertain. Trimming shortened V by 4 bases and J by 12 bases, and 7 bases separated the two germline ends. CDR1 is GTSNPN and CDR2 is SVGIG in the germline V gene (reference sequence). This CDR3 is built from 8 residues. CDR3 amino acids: CAWNNRYF. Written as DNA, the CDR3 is TGTGCCTGGAATAATCGGTACTTC.

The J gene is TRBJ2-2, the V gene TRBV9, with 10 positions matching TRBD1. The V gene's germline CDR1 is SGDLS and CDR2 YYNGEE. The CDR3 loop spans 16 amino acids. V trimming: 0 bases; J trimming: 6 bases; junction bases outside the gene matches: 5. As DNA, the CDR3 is TGTGCCAGCAGCGTAGTCGGGACAGGGGTCTCCGGGGAGCTGTTTTTT. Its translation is CASSVVGTGVSGELFF. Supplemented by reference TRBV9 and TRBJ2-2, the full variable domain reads DSGVTQTPKHLITATGQRVTLRCSPRSGDLSVYWYQQSLDQGLQFLIQYYNGEERAKGNILERFSAQQFPDLHSELNLSSLELGDSALYFCASSVVGTGVSGELFFGEGSRLTVL.

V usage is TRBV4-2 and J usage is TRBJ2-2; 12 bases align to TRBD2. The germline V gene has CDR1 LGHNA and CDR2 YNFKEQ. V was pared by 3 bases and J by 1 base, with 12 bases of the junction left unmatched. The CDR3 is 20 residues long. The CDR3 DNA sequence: TGTGCCAGCAGCCAGGAGGTCAGACTAGCGGGGGAAAAGAACACCGGGGAGCTGTTTTTT. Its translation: CASSQEVRLAGEKNTGELFF.

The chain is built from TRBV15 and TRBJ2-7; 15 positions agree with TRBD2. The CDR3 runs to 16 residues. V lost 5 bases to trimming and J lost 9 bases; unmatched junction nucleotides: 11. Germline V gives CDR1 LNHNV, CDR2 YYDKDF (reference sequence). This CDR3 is CATSVGLAGGLAGQYF. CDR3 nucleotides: TGTGCCACCAGCGTCGGACTAGCGGGGGGGCTTGCCGGGCAGTACTTC.

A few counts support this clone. This CDR3 reads CASRDNLRNTEAFF. Here the CDR3 DNA reads TGTGCCAGCAGGGACAACCTACGGAACACTGAAGCTTTCTTT. The V gene is TRBV5-6, the J gene TRBJ1-1; possibly TRBD1 for D (5 bases). The germline V gene encodes CDR1 SGHDT and CDR2 YYEEEE. The CDR3 loop spans 14 amino acids. With 5 bases removed from V and 1 base from J, the gap between germline ends came to 12 bases.